This T cell receptor (beta chain) appears in the sequencing data of a study of post-analysis software for immune sequencing data. Study-wide background: Patients with relapsing-remitting, secondary progressive and progressive-relapsing multiple sclerosis courses were all represented.

Study-wide findings and caveats: The study found TRBV5-6, TRBV5-1 and TRBV20-1 among a few TRBV segments more frequent in patients than controls. Multiple sclerosis patients showed significantly lower normalized Chao1 diversity than controls did.

The CDR3 has 18 amino acids. Germline-derived CDR1 and CDR2 are SNHLY and FYNNEI. Trimming cost V 3 bases and J 1 base; bases outside gene matches: 11. cDNA libraries for TCR beta contained unique molecular identifiers. Using its own MiXCR run on the PCR reads, TCRdb lists one record per CDR3 protein. The repertoire includes fewer than 900,000 distinct CDR3 sequences, 40% to 55% of them detected once, and over 4.5% sits in the top ten. On this clonotype: Its cognate antigen is unknown.

The V call is TRBV2, the J call TRBJ1-5; the match to TRBD1 covers 8 bases. The receptor was isolated from a girl between 10 and 17 years old with multiple sclerosis. The sequenced sample consisted of blood. CDR3: CASSDSGTGRLSNQPQHF. The CDR3 coding sequence is TGTGCCAGCAGTGATAGTGGGACAGGACGGCTCAGCAATCAGCCCCAGCATTTT.